The clone carrying this TCR beta chain has a single count. The data derive from a study of T cell changes during pregnancy in multiple sclerosis. With 0 bases clipped from V and 2 bases from J, the junction kept 0 bases outside the gene matches. CDR3 length equals 14 residues. Per the germline V gene, CDR1 is MNHEY and CDR2 is SVGAGI. This table comes from immunoSEQ multiplex PCR, and its TCRdb copy is limited to in-frame clones, with some not included. The sample lists about 30,000 clones, around nine tenths seen once, with less than 0.45% in the top ten. This chain joins TRBV6-5 and TRBJ2-7; 8 bases are a match to TRBD1. The sample was CD4+ T cells from peripheral blood mononuclear cells, taken in the second trimester of pregnancy. The TCR originated in a female donor in good health, enrolled as a control in a pregnancy study. CDR3 protein: CASSYSTGAYEQYF. The CDR3 DNA reads TGTGCCAGCAGTTACTCGACAGGGGCCTACGAGCAGTACTTC.